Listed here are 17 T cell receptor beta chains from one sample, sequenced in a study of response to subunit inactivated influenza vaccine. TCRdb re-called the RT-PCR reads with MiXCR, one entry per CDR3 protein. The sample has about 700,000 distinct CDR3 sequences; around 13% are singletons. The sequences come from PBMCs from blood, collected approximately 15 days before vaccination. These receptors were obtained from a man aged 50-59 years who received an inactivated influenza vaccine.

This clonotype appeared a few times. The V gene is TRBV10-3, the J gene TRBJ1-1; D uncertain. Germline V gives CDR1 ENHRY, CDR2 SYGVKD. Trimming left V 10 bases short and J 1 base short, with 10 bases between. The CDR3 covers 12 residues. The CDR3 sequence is CATLAGNTEAFF. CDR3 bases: TGTGCCACCCTAGCAGGGAACACTGAAGCTTTCTTT.

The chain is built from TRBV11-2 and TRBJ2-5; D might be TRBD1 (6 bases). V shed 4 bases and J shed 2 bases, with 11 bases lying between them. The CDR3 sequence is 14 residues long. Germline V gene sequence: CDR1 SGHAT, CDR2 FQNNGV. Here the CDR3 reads CASSSVTGQETQYF. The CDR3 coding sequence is TGTGCCAGCAGCTCGGTAACAGGGCAAGAGACCCAGTACTTC.

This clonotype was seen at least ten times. CDR3 coding DNA: TGTGCCAGCAGCTCGTTAGAGCCACTAGTCACTGAGCAGTTCTTC. It yields the protein CASSSLEPLVTEQFF. V usage is TRBV5-6 and J usage is TRBJ2-1; TRBD2 is a possible D gene (5 bases). CDR1 is SGHDT and CDR2 is YYEEEE in the germline V gene. The CDR3 has 15 residues. V lost 3 bases and J 9 bases, leaving 19 bases between the germline ends.

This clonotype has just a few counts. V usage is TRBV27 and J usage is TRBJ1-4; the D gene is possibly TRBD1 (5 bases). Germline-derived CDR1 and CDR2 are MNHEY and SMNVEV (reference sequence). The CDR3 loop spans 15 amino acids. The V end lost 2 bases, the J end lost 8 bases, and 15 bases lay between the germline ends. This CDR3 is CASSLQSGFREKLFF. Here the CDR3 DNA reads TGTGCCAGCAGTTTACAGTCAGGGTTTAGGGAAAAACTGTTTTTT.

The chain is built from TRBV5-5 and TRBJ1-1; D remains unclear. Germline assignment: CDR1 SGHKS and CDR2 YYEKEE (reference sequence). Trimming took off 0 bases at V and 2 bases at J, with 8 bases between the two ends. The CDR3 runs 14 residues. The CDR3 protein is CASSLGARNTEAFF. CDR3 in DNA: TGTGCCAGCAGCTTGGGGGCTAGAAACACTGAAGCTTTCTTT.

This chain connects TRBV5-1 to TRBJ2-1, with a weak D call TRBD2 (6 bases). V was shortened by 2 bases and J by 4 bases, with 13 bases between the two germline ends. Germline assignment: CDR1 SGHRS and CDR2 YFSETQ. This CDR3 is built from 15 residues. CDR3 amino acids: CASSLSPAGYNEQFF. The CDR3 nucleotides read TGCGCCAGCAGCTTAAGTCCAGCGGGTTACAATGAGCAGTTCTTC.

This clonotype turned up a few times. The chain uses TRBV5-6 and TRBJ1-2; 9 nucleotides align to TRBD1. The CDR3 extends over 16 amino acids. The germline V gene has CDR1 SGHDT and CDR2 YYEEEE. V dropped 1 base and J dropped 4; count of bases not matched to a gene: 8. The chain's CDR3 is CASSLRWQGQGYGYTF. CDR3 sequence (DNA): TGTGCCAGCAGCTTGAGGTGGCAGGGACAGGGCTATGGCTACACCTTC.

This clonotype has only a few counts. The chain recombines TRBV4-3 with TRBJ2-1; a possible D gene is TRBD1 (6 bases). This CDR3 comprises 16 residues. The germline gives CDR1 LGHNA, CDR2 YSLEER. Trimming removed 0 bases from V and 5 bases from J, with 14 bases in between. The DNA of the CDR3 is TGCGCCAGCAGCCAAGAATCGGGACATGGGAACAATGAGCAGTTCTTC. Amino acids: CASSQESGHGNNEQFF.

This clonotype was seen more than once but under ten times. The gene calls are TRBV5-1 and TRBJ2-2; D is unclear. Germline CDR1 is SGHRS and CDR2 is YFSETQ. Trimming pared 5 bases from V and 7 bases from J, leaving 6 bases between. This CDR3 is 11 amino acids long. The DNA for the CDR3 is TGCGCCAGCAGTAACTTCGGGGAGCTGTTTTTT. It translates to CASSNFGELFF.

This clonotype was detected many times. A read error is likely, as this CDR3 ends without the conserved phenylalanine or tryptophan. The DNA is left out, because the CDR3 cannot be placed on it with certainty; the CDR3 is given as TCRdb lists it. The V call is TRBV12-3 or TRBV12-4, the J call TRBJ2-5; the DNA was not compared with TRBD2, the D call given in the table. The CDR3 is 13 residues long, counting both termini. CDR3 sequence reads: CASSLSGKAPASL.

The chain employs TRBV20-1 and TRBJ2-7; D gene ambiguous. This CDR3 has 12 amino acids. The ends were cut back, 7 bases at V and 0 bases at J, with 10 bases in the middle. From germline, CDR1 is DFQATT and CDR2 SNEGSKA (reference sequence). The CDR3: CSVKWSSYEQYF. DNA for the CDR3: TGCAGTGTTAAGTGGAGCTCCTACGAGCAGTACTTC.

CDR3 nucleotides: TGTGCCACCAGTGGTAGGGGGAGCACAGATACGCAGTATTTT. As protein: CATSGRGSTDTQYF. The chain carries TRBV24-1 and TRBJ2-3; D perhaps matches TRBD1 (6 bases). CDR1 is KGHDR and CDR2 is SFDVKD in the germline V gene. Trimming left V 5 bases short and J 0 bases short, with 8 bases between. The length of the CDR3 is 14 residues.

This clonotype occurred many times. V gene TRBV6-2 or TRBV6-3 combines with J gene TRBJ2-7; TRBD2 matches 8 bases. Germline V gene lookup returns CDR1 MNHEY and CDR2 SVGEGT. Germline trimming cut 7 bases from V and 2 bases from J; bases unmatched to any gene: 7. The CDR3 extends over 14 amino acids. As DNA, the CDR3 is TGTGCCAGCACCCGGGGGGGGAACCCCTACGAGCAGTACTTC. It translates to CASTRGGNPYEQYF.

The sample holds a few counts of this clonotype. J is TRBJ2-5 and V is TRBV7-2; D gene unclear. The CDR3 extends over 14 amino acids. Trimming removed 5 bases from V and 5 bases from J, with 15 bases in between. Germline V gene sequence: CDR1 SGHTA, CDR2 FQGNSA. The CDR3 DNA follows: TGTGCCAGCAGCAGTATTTGGGGTCCTGAGACCCAGTACTTC. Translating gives CASSSIWGPETQYF. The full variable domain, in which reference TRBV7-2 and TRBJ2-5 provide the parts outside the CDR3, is GAGVSQSPSNKVTEKGKDVELRCDPISGHTALYWYRQSLGQGLEFLIYFQGNSAPDKSGLPSDRFSAERTGGSVSTLTIQRTQQEDSAVYLCASSSIWGPETQYFGPGTRLLVL.

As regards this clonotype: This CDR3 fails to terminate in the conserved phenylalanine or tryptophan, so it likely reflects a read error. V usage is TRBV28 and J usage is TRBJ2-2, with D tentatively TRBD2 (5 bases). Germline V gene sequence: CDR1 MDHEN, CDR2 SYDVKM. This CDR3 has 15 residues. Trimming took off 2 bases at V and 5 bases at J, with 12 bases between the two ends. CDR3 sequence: CASSLIRGRTGELFL. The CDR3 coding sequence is TGTGCCAGCAGTTTAATCCGGGGAAGGACCGGGGAGCTGTTTCTT.

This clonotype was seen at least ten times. The CDR3 reads CASRDGFLYSNQPQHF. In nucleotides, the CDR3 is TGTGCCAGCAGGGACGGATTCCTATATAGCAATCAGCCCCAGCATTTT. The chain couples TRBV6-1 to TRBJ1-5; D is uncertain. The CDR3 is made up of 16 amino acids. The germline V gene encodes CDR1 MNHNS and CDR2 SASEGT. V was pared by 6 bases and J by 0 bases, with 15 bases between.

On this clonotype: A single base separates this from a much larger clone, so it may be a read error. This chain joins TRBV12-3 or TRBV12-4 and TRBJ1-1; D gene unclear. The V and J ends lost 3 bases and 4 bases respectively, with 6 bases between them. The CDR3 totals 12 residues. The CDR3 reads CASSFWRTEAFF. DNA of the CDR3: TGTGCCAGCAGTTTTTGGCGCACTGAAGCTTTCTTT.